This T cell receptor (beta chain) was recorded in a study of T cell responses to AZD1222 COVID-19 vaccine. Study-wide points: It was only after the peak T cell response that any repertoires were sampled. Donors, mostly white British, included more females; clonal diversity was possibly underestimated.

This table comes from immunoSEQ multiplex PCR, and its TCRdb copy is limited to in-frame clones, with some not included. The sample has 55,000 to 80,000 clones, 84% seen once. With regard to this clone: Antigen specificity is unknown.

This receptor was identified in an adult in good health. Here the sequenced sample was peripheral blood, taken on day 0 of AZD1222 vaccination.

This CDR3 is CASSFRGRSRTPLNYGYTF. DNA for the CDR3: TGTGCCAGCAGTTTCCGAGGACGGTCCCGAACACCCTTGAACTATGGCTACACCTTC. The chain combines TRBV28 with TRBJ1-2, with D unclear. Germline V CDR1 and CDR2: MDHEN, SYDVKM. Between the trimmed V and J ends, which lost 3 bases and 2 bases, there was a span of 25 bases. This CDR3 has 19 amino acids.